This T cell receptor (beta chain) stems from a study of T cell responses to AZD1222 COVID-19 vaccine. Whole-study results and caveats: Following two doses of AZD1222, Spike-specific TCR breadth and depth rose.

In regard to this clone: Its antigen is undetermined.

Profiled with immunoSEQ multiplex PCR; TCRdb holds only in-frame clones, not every one. The sample shows under 200,000 clones, about 92% of them seen only once. The germline CDR1 and CDR2 sequences are LNHDA and SQIVND (reference sequence). Trimming stripped 2 bases from V and 9 bases from J, with 16 bases between. The length of the CDR3 is 15 residues. The chain employs TRBV19 and TRBJ1-4, with D possibly matching TRBD1 (6 bases). The sample in question was peripheral blood, obtained 28 days after the second dose of the MenACWY control vaccine. The sequence was collected from an adult who received the MenACWY meningococcal vaccine as a control. The CDR3 DNA reads as TGTGCCAGTAGTATAATCCTCAGGGGCGGGCAAAAACTGTTTTTT. Translating gives CASSIILRGGQKLFF.